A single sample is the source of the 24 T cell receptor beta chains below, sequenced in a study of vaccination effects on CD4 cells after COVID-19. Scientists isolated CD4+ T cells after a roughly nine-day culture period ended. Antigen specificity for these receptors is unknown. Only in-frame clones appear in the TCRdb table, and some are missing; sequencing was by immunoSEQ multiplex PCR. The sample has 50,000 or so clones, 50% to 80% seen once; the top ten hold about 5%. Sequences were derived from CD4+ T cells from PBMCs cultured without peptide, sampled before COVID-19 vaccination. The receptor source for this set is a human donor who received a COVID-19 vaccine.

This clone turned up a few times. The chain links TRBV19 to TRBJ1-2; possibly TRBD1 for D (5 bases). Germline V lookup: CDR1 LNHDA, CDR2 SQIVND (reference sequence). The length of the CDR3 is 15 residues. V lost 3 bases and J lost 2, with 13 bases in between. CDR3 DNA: TGTGCCAGTAGTATTGGGCAGGGTAGGAACTATGGCTACACCTTC. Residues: CASSIGQGRNYGYTF.

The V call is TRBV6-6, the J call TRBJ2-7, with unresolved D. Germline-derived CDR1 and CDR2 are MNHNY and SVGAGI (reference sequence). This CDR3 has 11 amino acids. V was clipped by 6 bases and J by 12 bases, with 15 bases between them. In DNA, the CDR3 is TGTGCCAGCAGGGGCGACAATAATCGGTACTTC. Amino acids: CASRGDNNRYF.

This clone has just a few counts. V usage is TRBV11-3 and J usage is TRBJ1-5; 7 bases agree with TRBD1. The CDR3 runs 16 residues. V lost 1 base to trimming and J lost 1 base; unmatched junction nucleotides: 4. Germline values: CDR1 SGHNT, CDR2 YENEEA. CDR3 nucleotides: TGTGCCAGCAGCTTAGGCGACAGGGACAGCAATCAGCCCCAGCATTTT. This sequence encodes CASSLGDRDSNQPQHF. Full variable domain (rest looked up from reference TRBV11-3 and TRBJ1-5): EAGVVQSPRYKIIEKKQPVAFWCNPISGHNTLYWYLQNLGQGPELLIRYENEEAVDDSQLPKDRFSAERLKGVDSTLKIQPAELGDSAVYLCASSLGDRDSNQPQHFGDGTRLSIL.

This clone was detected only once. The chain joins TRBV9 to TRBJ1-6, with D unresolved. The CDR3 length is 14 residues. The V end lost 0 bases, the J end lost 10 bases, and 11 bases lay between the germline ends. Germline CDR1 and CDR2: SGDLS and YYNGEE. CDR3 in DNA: TGTGCCAGCAGCGTAGGGCCAGAAGGGTCACCCCTCCACTTT. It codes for CASSVGPEGSPLHF.

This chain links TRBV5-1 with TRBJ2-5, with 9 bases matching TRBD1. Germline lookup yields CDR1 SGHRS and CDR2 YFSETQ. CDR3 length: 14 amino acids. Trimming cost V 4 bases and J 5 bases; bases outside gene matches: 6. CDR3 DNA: TGCGCCAGCAGCCTGACAGGGGGATCGGAGACCCAGTACTTC. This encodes CASSLTGGSETQYF.

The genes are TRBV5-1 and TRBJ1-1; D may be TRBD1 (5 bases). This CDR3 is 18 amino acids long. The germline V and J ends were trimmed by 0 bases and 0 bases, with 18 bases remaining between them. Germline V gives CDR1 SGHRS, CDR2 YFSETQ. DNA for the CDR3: TGCGCCAGCAGCTTGGTTCCGGGACTAAACCCCTTGAACACTGAAGCTTTCTTT. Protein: CASSLVPGLNPLNTEAFF. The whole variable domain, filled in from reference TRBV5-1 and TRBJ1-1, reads KAGVTQTPRYLIKTRGQQVTLSCSPISGHRSVSWYQQTPGQGLQFLFEYFSETQRNKGNFPGRFSGRQFSNSRSEMNVSTLELGDSALYLCASSLVPGLNPLNTEAFFGQGTRLTVV.

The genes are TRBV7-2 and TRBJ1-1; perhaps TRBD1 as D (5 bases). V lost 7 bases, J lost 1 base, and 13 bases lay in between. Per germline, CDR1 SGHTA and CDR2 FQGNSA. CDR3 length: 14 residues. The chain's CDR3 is CASTPGAGNTEAFF. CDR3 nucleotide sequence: TGTGCCAGCACCCCCGGGGCGGGGAACACTGAAGCTTTCTTT.

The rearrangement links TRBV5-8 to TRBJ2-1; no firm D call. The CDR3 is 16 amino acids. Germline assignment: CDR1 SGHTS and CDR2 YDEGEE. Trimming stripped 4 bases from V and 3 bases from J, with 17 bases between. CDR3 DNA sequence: TGTGCCAGCAGCCCGCCCCGGGTTGCCAACTACAATGAGCAGTTCTTC. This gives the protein CASSPPRVANYNEQFF.

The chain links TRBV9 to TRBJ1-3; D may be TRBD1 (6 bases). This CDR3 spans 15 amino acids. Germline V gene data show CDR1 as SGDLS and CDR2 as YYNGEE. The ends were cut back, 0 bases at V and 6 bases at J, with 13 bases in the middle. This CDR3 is CASSVGGGLVNTIYF. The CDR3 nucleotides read TGTGCCAGCAGCGTAGGTGGGGGCTTGGTAAACACCATATATTTT.

The CDR3 loop reads CASSIVGGEGRSRFF. The CDR3 DNA is TGTGCCAGTAGTATAGTGGGGGGGGAGGGCCGGTCGAGGTTCTTC. The chain couples TRBV19 to TRBJ2-1; TRBD2 aligns across 7 bases. Germline assignment: CDR1 LNHDA and CDR2 SQIVND (reference sequence). The CDR3 totals 15 residues. Unmatched junction bases numbered 15, after V lost 1 base and J lost 15 bases.

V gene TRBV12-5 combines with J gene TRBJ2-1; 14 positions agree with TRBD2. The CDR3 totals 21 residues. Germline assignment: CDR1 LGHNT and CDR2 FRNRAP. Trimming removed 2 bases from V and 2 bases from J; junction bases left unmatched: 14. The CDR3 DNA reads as TGTGCTAGTGGTTTGCGCCCACACCCGGGACTAGCGGGAGAGACCTACAATGAGCAGTTCTTC. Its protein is CASGLRPHPGLAGETYNEQFF.

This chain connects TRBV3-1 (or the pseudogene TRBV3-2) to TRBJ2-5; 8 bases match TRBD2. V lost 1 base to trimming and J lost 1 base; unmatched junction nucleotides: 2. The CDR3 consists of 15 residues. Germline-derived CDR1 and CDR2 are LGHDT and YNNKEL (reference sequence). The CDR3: CASSQVSGSQETQYF. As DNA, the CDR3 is TGTGCCAGCAGCCAAGTCAGCGGGAGCCAAGAGACCCAGTACTTC.

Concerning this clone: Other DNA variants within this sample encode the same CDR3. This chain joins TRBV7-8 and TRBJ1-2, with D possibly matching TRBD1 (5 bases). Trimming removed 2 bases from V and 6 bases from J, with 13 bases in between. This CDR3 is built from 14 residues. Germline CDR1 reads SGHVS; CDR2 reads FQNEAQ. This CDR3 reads CASSLTRQGDGYTF. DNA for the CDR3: TGTGCCAGCAGCTTAACTCGGCAGGGTGATGGCTACACCTTC. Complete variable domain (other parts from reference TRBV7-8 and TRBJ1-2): GAGVSQSPRYKVAKRGQDVALRCDPISGHVSLFWYQQALGQGPEFLTYFQNEAQLDKSGLPSDRFFAERPEGSVSTLKIQRTQQEDSAVYLCASSLTRQGDGYTFGSGTRLTVV.

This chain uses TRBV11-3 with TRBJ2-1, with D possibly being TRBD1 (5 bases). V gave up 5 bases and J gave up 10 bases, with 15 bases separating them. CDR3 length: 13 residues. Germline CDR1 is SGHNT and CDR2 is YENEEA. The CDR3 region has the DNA TGTGCCAGCAGCGCTGCTCAGGGTTGGGAGCAGTTCTTC. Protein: CASSAAQGWEQFF.

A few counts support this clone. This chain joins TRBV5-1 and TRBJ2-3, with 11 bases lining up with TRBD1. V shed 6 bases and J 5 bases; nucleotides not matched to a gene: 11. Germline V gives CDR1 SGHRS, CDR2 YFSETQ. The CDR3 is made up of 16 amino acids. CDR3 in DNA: TGCGCCAGCACCCTCTCGGACAGGGGGCTGCTAGATACGCAGTATTTT. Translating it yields CASTLSDRGLLDTQYF.

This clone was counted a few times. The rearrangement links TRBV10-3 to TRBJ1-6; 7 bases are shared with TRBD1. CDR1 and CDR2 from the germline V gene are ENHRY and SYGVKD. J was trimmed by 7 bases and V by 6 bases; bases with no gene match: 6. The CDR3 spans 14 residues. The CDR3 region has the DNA TGTGCCATCAGCTCCGGGACAGAGAATTCACCCCTCCACTTT. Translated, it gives CAISSGTENSPLHF.

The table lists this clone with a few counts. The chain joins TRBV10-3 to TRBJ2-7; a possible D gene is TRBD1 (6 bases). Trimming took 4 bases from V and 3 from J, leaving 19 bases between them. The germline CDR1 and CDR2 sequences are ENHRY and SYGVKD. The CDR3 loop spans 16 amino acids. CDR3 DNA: TGTGCCATCAGTGGGGGCACAGGGATGGGGAACTACGAGCAGTACTTC. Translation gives CAISGGTGMGNYEQYF.

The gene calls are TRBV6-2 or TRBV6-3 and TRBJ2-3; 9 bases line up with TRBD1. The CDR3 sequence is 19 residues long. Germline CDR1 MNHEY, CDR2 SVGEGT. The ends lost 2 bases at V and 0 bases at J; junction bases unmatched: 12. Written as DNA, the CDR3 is TGTGCCAGCAGTTACACAGGGGGCTGGCTGCCTCTTAGCACAGATACGCAGTATTTT. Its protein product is CASSYTGGWLPLSTDTQYF.

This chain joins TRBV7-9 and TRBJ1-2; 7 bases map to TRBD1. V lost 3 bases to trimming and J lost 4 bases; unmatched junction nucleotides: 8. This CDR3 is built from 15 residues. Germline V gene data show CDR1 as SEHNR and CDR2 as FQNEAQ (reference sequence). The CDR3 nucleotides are TGTGCCAGCAGCTTTGAGACAGGGTTGGGCTATGGCTACACCTTC. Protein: CASSFETGLGYGYTF.

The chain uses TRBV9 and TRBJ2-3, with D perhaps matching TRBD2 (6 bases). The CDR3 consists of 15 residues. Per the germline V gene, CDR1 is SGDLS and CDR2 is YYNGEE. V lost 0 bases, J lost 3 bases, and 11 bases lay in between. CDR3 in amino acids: CASSVAGDVTDTQYF. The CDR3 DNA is TGTGCCAGCAGCGTAGCGGGAGATGTTACAGATACGCAGTATTTT.

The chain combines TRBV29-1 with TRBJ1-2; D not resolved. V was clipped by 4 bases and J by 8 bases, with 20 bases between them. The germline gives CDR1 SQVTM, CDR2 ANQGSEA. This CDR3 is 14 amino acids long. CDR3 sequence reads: CSVGRRAQDRGYTF. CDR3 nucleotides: TGCAGCGTTGGGCGCCGGGCCCAGGACCGCGGCTACACCTTC.

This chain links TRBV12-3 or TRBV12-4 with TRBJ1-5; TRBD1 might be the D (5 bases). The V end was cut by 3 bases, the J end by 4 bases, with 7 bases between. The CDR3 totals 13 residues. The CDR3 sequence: CASSFEGNQPQHF. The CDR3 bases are TGTGCCAGCAGTTTTGAGGGGAATCAGCCCCAGCATTTT.

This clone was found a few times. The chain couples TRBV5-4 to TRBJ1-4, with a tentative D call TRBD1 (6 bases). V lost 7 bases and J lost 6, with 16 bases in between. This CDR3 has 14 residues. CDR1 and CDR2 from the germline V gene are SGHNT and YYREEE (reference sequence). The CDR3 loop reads CASAQDSKDEKLFF. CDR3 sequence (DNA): TGTGCCAGCGCCCAGGACAGTAAGGATGAAAAACTGTTTTTT.

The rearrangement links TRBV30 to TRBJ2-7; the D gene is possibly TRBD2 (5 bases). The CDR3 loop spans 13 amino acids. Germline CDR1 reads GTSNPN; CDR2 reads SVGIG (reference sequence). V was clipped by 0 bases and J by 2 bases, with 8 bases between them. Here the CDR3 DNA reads TGTGCCTGGAGTGTTGGTAGCGCCTACGAGCAGTACTTC. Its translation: CAWSVGSAYEQYF.